The rows below give T cell receptor beta chains drawn from one sample of a study of CD8 T cells in ankylosing spondylitis. TCRdb reprocessed the 5' RACE reads with MiXCR, giving one entry per CDR3 protein. The sample consists of approximately 220,000 distinct CDR3 sequences, approximately 24% of them appearing once. Sample: blood, either unsorted or a sorted T cell fraction (not recorded which). The receptors originated from a male donor with ankylosing spondylitis or in good health (not recorded which). Both conserved end residues are part of each CDR3.

>TRBV7-2|TRBJ1-1
CASSRDRGFFAEAFF
>TRBV5-1|TRBJ2-1
CASSPGLAGAGEQFF
>TRBV11-2|TRBJ2-1
CASSLRSGPNEQFF
>TRBV20-1|TRBJ2-1
CSATLAAVTYNEHFF
>TRBV6-2/TRBV6-3|TRBJ1-2
CASSYRDRFYTF
>TRBV20-1|TRBJ2-3
CSAFGLALSTDTQYF
>TRBV3-1|TRBJ2-1
CASSQPGTGAYNEQFF
>TRBV3-1|TRBJ1-1
CASSQGGRANTEAFF
>TRBV5-1|TRBJ1-6
CASSLEGENSPLHF
>TRBV20-1|TRBJ2-7
CSARDSGQGAYEQYF
>TRBV18|TRBJ2-3
CASSPKGDLDTQYF
>TRBV12-3/TRBV12-4|TRBJ1-2
CASSLVHRDGGYTF
>TRBV20-1|TRBJ2-1
CSARAGGRSYNEQFF
>TRBV12-3/TRBV12-4|TRBJ2-7
CASSERYEQYF
>TRBV12-3/TRBV12-4|TRBJ2-1
CASIGVAGDGNEQFF
>TRBV7-2|TRBJ2-3
CASSSRLAGGADTQYF
>TRBV20-1|TRBJ2-1
CSARDPRASYNEQFF
>TRBV5-1|TRBJ2-5
CASSLGAGPAQETQYF
>TRBV20-1|TRBJ2-6
CSAREGGALLLSGANVLTF
>TRBV15|TRBJ2-5
CATSRDWEAQETQYF
>TRBV20-1|TRBJ2-3
CSARVLLAGTGYADTQYF
>TRBV27|TRBJ2-7
CASSLSKHREQYF
>TRBV7-9|TRBJ2-7
CASSLGWSFQLYF
>TRBV7-9|TRBJ2-1
CASSFSGRGSYNEQFF
>TRBV5-1|TRBJ2-7
CASSSADQSGEQYF
>TRBV20-1|TRBJ2-7
CSARPLVSYEQYF
>TRBV7-2|TRBJ2-7
CASSLGSGGPGYEQYF
>TRBV7-2|TRBJ1-1
CASSLGRAGTEAFF
>TRBV12-3/TRBV12-4|TRBJ1-5
CASSTHRNQPQHF
>TRBV20-1|TRBJ2-6
CSARETGSTGRGANVLTF
>TRBV20-1|TRBJ1-2
CSARATHYGYTF
>TRBV20-1|TRBJ2-7
CSAPGTSGHEQYF
>TRBV20-1|TRBJ1-1
CSARIGVNTEAFF
>TRBV29-1|TRBJ2-7
CSVARAGYEQYF
>TRBV9|TRBJ1-3
CASSAVASGNTIYF
>TRBV20-1|TRBJ2-3
CSASGAGGTDTQYF
>TRBV29-1|TRBJ2-7
CSVWTGGAEQYF
>TRBV5-1|TRBJ2-1
CASSARDRSNEQFF
>TRBV5-1|TRBJ1-1
CASGPGTRATEAFF
>TRBV27|TRBJ2-1
CASSFSPAYNEQFF
>TRBV7-6|TRBJ2-6
CASSLGRVPYSGANVLTF
>TRBV6-6|TRBJ2-3
CASRNMDTQYF
>TRBV6-2/TRBV6-3|TRBJ1-5
CASMTPRKGDQPQHF
>TRBV7-3|TRBJ2-2
CASSLAAGGIPGELFF
>TRBV25-1|TRBJ2-1
CASSVLAVNNEQFF
>TRBV11-1|TRBJ1-5
CASSLADRQRDSNQPQHF